The 17 T cell receptor beta chains presented below share a single source sample, sequenced in a study of blood T cell repertoires in COVID-19. Assay used: immunoSEQ multiplex PCR; TCRdb lists only in-frame clones, some missing. The data show approximately 120,000 clones, more than 80% seen once. Sequencing used peripheral blood. The receptors come from a woman aged 80 or over with COVID-19, enrolled during active disease.

The rearrangement links TRBV11-2 to TRBJ2-3; TRBD2 is a possible D gene (5 bases). Germline assignment: CDR1 SGHAT and CDR2 FQNNGV. V was clipped by 5 bases and J by 2 bases, with 14 bases between them. The CDR3 consists of 15 residues. The CDR3 DNA is TGTGCCAGCAGCCCAAACGGGATCAACACAGATACGCAGTATTTT. Amino acids: CASSPNGINTDTQYF. The variable domain in full, completed from reference TRBV11-2 and TRBJ2-3, reads EAGVAQSPRYKIIEKRQSVAFWCNPISGHATLYWYQQILGQGPKLLIQFQNNGVVDDSQLPKDRFSAERLKGVDSTLKIQPAKLEDSAVYLCASSPNGINTDTQYFGPGTRLTVL.

The chain links TRBV5-8 to TRBJ1-6; D gene unclear. Trimming shortened V by 3 bases and J by 9 bases, and 13 bases separated the two germline ends. The CDR3 spans 14 residues. Per germline, CDR1 SGHTS and CDR2 YDEGEE. CDR3 in DNA: TGTGCCAGCAGCTCAGGCCGGAGGGTTTCACCCCTCCACTTT. This translates into CASSSGRRVSPLHF.

This clone appeared a single time. Additional DNA sequences in this sample encode the identical CDR3. The V gene is TRBV3-1 (or the pseudogene TRBV3-2), the J gene TRBJ1-5; D ambiguous. V was shortened by 0 bases and J by 4 bases, with 7 bases between the two germline ends. From germline, CDR1 is LGHDT and CDR2 YNNKEL (reference sequence). The CDR3 length is 14 residues. CDR3 sequence reads: CASSQDPGNQPQHF. In nucleotides, the CDR3 is TGTGCCAGCAGCCAAGATCCCGGGAATCAGCCCCAGCATTTT.

V and J are TRBV6-5 and TRBJ1-5, with D tentatively TRBD1 (5 bases). V shed 9 bases and J shed 5 bases, with 11 bases lying between them. This CDR3 is built from 12 residues. The germline V gene has CDR1 MNHEY and CDR2 SVGAGI. CDR3 protein: CASDSWDQPQHF. The CDR3 region has the DNA TGTGCCAGTGACAGTTGGGATCAGCCCCAGCATTTT.

The chain carries TRBV6-2 or TRBV6-3 and TRBJ2-2; 9 bases agree with TRBD2. Germline values: CDR1 MNHEY, CDR2 SVGEGT. CDR3 length: 15 amino acids. Losses at the gene ends were 6 bases for V and 7 bases for J; bases not matched to a gene: 9. CDR3 protein: CASSRSSGSSGELFF. CDR3 DNA: TGTGCCAGCAGCAGAAGTAGCGGGAGCAGCGGGGAGCTGTTTTTT.

The chain joins TRBV11-2 to TRBJ1-5; 9 positions match TRBD1. This CDR3 is built from 14 residues. J gave up 7 bases and V 5 bases, and 6 bases lay outside the gene matches. The V gene's germline CDR1 is SGHAT and CDR2 FQNNGV. Written as DNA, the CDR3 is TGTGCCAGCAGCCTGGGACAGGGCGGACAGCCCCAGCATTTT. This encodes CASSLGQGGQPQHF.

The chain has TRBV11-1 and TRBJ1-4; D remains unclear. The V gene lost 5 bases and the J gene lost 5 bases, with 15 bases spanning the gap. The CDR3 has 15 amino acids. Germline V lookup: CDR1 SGHAT, CDR2 FQDESV (reference sequence). Here the CDR3 DNA reads TGTGCCAGCAGCCCCCAAGATGGGAGAAATGAAAAACTGTTTTTT. This codes for CASSPQDGRNEKLFF.

V and J are TRBV7-9 and TRBJ2-3; TRBD2 aligns across 7 bases. This CDR3 region has 15 residues. The V gene's germline CDR1 is SEHNR and CDR2 FQNEAQ (reference sequence). With V trimmed by 6 bases and J by 3 bases, 9 bases remained unmatched. The CDR3 DNA is TGTGCCAGCAGGGGAGTGCTCGGGGGGACAGATACGCAGTATTTT. It translates to CASRGVLGGTDTQYF. The whole variable domain, remainder taken from reference TRBV7-9 and TRBJ2-3, is DTGVSQNPRHKITKRGQNVTFRCDPISEHNRLYWYRQTLGQGPEFLTYFQNEAQLEKSRLLSDRFSAERPKGSFSTLEIQRTEQGDSAMYLCASRGVLGGTDTQYFGPGTRLTVL.

This chain links TRBV19 with TRBJ2-3; D unresolved. Germline CDR1 and CDR2: LNHDA and SQIVND (reference sequence). V was shortened by 4 bases and J by 4 bases, with 12 bases between the two germline ends. This CDR3 has 14 residues. The CDR3 reads CASSTKVGSDTQYF. DNA of the CDR3: TGTGCCAGTAGTACGAAGGTCGGGTCAGATACGCAGTATTTT.

The gene calls are TRBV7-2 and TRBJ2-4, with a tentative D call TRBD2 (6 bases). V was cut by 5 bases and J by 2 bases, with 16 bases left in between. CDR1 SGHTA and CDR2 FQGNSA come from the germline V gene. The CDR3 is made up of 16 amino acids. CDR3 protein: CASSPQLGGSKNIQYF. CDR3 coding DNA: TGTGCCAGCAGCCCCCAGCTGGGGGGATCCAAAAACATTCAGTACTTC.

CDR3 protein: CASSQDRDTYYGYTF. DNA of the CDR3: TGCGCCAGCAGCCAGGACCGGGACACATACTATGGCTACACCTTC. The genes are TRBV4-3 and TRBJ1-2; D is perhaps TRBD1 (6 bases). The CDR3 totals 15 residues. Germline CDR1 reads LGHNA; CDR2 reads YSLEER. The germline V and J ends were trimmed by 3 bases and 3 bases, with 14 bases remaining between them.

V is TRBV3-1 (or the pseudogene TRBV3-2) and J is TRBJ1-2, with 10 bases fitting TRBD1. V lost 5 bases, J lost 0 bases, and 6 bases stayed unmatched. CDR1 LGHDT and CDR2 YNNKEL come from the germline V gene (reference sequence). The CDR3 loop spans 16 amino acids. CDR3 sequence reads: CASSGQGGKANYGYTF. DNA of the CDR3: TGTGCCAGCAGCGGACAGGGGGGAAAAGCTAACTATGGCTACACCTTC.

V is TRBV11-2 and J is TRBJ2-1; TRBD2 agrees at 8 bases. The V gene's germline CDR1 is SGHAT and CDR2 FQNNGV. The V and J ends lost 7 bases and 10 bases, in that order; junction bases with no gene match: 15. The CDR3 loop spans 15 amino acids. The CDR3 spells CASNQGGSGITEQFF. CDR3 sequence (DNA): TGTGCCAGCAACCAAGGAGGTAGCGGGATCACGGAGCAGTTCTTC.

The chain is built from TRBV11-1 and TRBJ1-2, with D possibly TRBD1 on 6 matching bases. V lost 2 bases, J lost 6 bases, and 13 bases lay in between. Looked up from germline, CDR1 is SGHAT and CDR2 is FQDESV (reference sequence). The CDR3 sequence is 14 residues long. The CDR3 reads CASSLSSGDDGYTF. CDR3 in DNA: TGTGCCAGCAGCTTAAGTTCAGGGGACGATGGCTACACCTTC.

The rearrangement uses TRBV9 and TRBJ2-2, with TRBD1 matching 7 bases. Germline CDR1 and CDR2: SGDLS and YYNGEE. The CDR3 is 14 residues long. The ends lost 4 bases at V and 4 bases at J; junction bases unmatched: 4. The CDR3 sequence is CASSLQGVTGELFF. In nucleotides, the CDR3 is TGTGCCAGCAGCTTGCAGGGGGTCACCGGGGAGCTGTTTTTT.

J is TRBJ1-2 and V is TRBV29-1; D possibly corresponds to TRBD1 (5 bases). V was trimmed by 7 bases and J by 6 bases, leaving 15 bases between them. The CDR3 covers 12 residues. Germline-derived CDR1 and CDR2 are SQVTM and ANQGSEA. Written as DNA, the CDR3 is TGCAGCGCCCGTGGGGGAGGGGATGGCTACACCTTC. This sequence encodes CSARGGGDGYTF.

This chain connects TRBV9 to TRBJ2-2, with 9 bases matching TRBD1. The CDR3 consists of 15 residues. After removal of 0 bases from V and 4 bases from J, the junction contained 1 base not matched to a gene. Germline V lookup: CDR1 SGDLS, CDR2 YYNGEE. DNA for the CDR3: TGTGCCAGCAGCGTAGGGACAGGGGCCACCGGGGAGCTGTTTTTT. Residues: CASSVGTGATGELFF.